This is a list of T cell receptor beta chains from one sample in a study of T cells in Graves' hyperthyroidism and ophthalmopathy. TCRdb passed the multiplex PCR reads through MiXCR, listing each CDR3 protein once. There are 400,000 to 500,000 distinct CDR3 sequences in the sample; 14% to 15% occur only once, and 13% lies in the top ten. The specimen sequenced was blood. These receptor sequences come from a man aged 18 to 30 with Graves' ophthalmopathy. The CDR3 runs from the conserved cysteine through the conserved F or W. Each record gives: clone size, CDR3 length, D gene, V gene, J gene, CDR3 DNA, CDR3 protein. The D gene is left open where the match is weak. Not all rows give a size; the values are once, few, many and, for expanded clones, a class.

clone size: NA
CDR3 length: 14
D gene: TRBD1
V gene: TRBV15
J gene: TRBJ1-3
CDR3 DNA: TGTGCCACCGCGACAGGGAGTTCTGGAAACACCATATATTTT
CDR3 protein: CATATGSSGNTIYF

clone size: many
CDR3 length: 16
D gene: TRBD1
V gene: TRBV27
J gene: TRBJ2-1
CDR3 DNA: TGTGCCAGCAGTACCCTGGGGGACAGCGTCTACAATGAGCAGTTCTTC
CDR3 protein: CASSTLGDSVYNEQFF

clone size: many
CDR3 length: 13
D gene: NA
V gene: TRBV20-1
J gene: TRBJ2-3
CDR3 DNA: TGCAGTGCTAGGGGTCGGAGCACAGATACGCAGTATTTT
CDR3 protein: CSARGRSTDTQYF

clone size: many
CDR3 length: 17
D gene: NA
V gene: TRBV14
J gene: TRBJ2-2
CDR3 DNA: TGTGCCAGCAGCCAAGGCCCGGGCCTCCTGAACACCGGGGAGCTGTTTTTT
CDR3 protein: CASSQGPGLLNTGELFF

clone size: many
CDR3 length: 13
D gene: NA
V gene: TRBV4-1
J gene: TRBJ2-7
CDR3 DNA: TGCGCCAGCAGCCAAGATAGAGGACAGCAGCAGTACTTC
CDR3 protein: CASSQDRGQQQYF

clone size: many
CDR3 length: 15
D gene: NA
V gene: TRBV11-1
J gene: TRBJ2-3
CDR3 DNA: TGTGCCAGCAGCTTAGCTTTTACGGGCACAGATACGCAGTATTTT
CDR3 protein: CASSLAFTGTDTQYF

clone size: many
CDR3 length: 15
D gene: NA
V gene: TRBV3-1
J gene: TRBJ2-3
CDR3 DNA: TGTGCCAGCAGCCAAGAGGCAGGCGGCCGGGATACGCAGTATTTT
CDR3 protein: CASSQEAGGRDTQYF

clone size: NA
CDR3 length: 15
D gene: TRBD1
V gene: TRBV7-6
J gene: TRBJ1-4
CDR3 DNA: TGTGCCAGCAGCCTTGGGACAGGGGAGGGTGAAAAACTGTTTTTT
CDR3 protein: CASSLGTGEGEKLFF

clone size: NA
CDR3 length: 18
D gene: TRBD2
V gene: TRBV6-1
J gene: TRBJ2-6
CDR3 DNA: TGTGCCAGCAGAAGACTAGCGGGGGGATTCTCTGGGGCCAACGTCCTGACTTTC
CDR3 protein: CASRRLAGGFSGANVLTF

clone size: NA
CDR3 length: 17
D gene: NA
V gene: TRBV7-9
J gene: TRBJ2-4
CDR3 DNA: TGTGCCAGCAGCTTAGGTTGGGGAGATGGTGCCAAAAACATTCAGTACTTC
CDR3 protein: CASSLGWGDGAKNIQYF

clone size: many
CDR3 length: 14
D gene: TRBD1
V gene: TRBV6-5
J gene: TRBJ2-7
CDR3 DNA: TGTGCCAGCAGTTACTCGACAGGGCTCCACGAGCAGTACTTC
CDR3 protein: CASSYSTGLHEQYF

clone size: few
CDR3 length: 18
D gene: NA
V gene: TRBV19
J gene: TRBJ1-4
CDR3 DNA: TGTGCCAGTAGTATAGATGGGAACAGCCGGAGAACTAATGAAAAACTGTTTTTT
CDR3 protein: CASSIDGNSRRTNEKLFF

clone size: many
CDR3 length: 15
D gene: TRBD2
V gene: TRBV25-1
J gene: TRBJ2-3
CDR3 DNA: TGTGCCAGCGGGGAGACTAGCGGGTCACGGGATACGCAGTATTTT
CDR3 protein: CASGETSGSRDTQYF

clone size: few
CDR3 length: 12
D gene: NA
V gene: TRBV9
J gene: TRBJ2-1
CDR3 DNA: TGTGCCAGCAGCGCCCAGGTAAATGAGCAGTTCTTC
CDR3 protein: CASSAQVNEQFF

clone size: NA
CDR3 length: 12
D gene: NA
V gene: TRBV18
J gene: TRBJ1-2
CDR3 DNA: TGTGCCAGCTCCCCAATAAACTCTGGCCACACCTTC
CDR3 protein: CASSPINSGHTF

clone size: NA
CDR3 length: 11
D gene: NA
V gene: TRBV6-1
J gene: TRBJ1-1
CDR3 DNA: TGTGCCAGCAAAGAACAGGGTGAAGCTTTCTTT
CDR3 protein: CASKEQGEAFF

clone size: many
CDR3 length: 16
D gene: NA
V gene: TRBV18
J gene: TRBJ1-6
CDR3 DNA: TGTGCCAGCTCACCTTTGGCAGGGAACCATAATTCACCCCTCCACTTT
CDR3 protein: CASSPLAGNHNSPLHF

clone size: NA
CDR3 length: 19
D gene: TRBD2
V gene: TRBV5-1
J gene: TRBJ2-7
CDR3 DNA: TGCGCCAGCAGCGGACAGACAGAAACCGGGACTAGCGGCTCCTACGAGCAGTACTTC
CDR3 protein: CASSGQTETGTSGSYEQYF

clone size: many
CDR3 length: 15
D gene: TRBD1
V gene: TRBV28
J gene: TRBJ2-7
CDR3 DNA: TGTGCCAGCAGTTTAGCTGGGACAGGGACCTACGAGCAGTACTTC
CDR3 protein: CASSLAGTGTYEQYF